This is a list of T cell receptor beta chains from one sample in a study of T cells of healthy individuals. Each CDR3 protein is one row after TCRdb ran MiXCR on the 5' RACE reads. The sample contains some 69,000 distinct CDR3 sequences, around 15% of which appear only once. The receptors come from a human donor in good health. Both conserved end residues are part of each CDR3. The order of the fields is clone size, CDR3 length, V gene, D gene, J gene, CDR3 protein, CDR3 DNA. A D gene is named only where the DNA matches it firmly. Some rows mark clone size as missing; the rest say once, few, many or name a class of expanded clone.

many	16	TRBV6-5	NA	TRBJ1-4	CASSYSPQEENEKLFF	TGTGCCAGCAGTTACTCACCCCAGGAAGAAAATGAAAAACTGTTTTTT
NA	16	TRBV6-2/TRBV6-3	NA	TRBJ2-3	CASSYSTGRSTDTQYF	TGTGCCAGCAGTTACTCAACGGGGCGAAGCACAGATACGCAGTATTTT
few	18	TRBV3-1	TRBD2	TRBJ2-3	CASSQETAGSQWTDTQYF	TGTGCCAGCAGCCAAGAAACAGCGGGGAGCCAGTGGACAGATACGCAGTATTTT
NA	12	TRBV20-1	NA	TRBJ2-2	CSARDNPGELFF	TGCAGTGCTAGAGATAACCCCGGGGAGCTGTTTTTT
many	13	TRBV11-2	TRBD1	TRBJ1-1	CASTKSTGGEAFF	TGTGCCAGCACCAAATCGACAGGGGGTGAAGCTTTCTTT
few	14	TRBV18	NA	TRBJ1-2	CASSPPPGLYGYTF	TGTGCCAGCTCACCACCGCCGGGGCTCTATGGCTACACCTTC
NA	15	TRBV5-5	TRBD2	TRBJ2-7	CASSLGLAGVYEQYF	TGTGCCAGCAGCTTGGGACTAGCGGGAGTTTACGAGCAGTACTTC
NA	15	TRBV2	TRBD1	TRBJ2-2	CASMGQEVPTGELFF	TGTGCCAGCATGGGACAGGAAGTGCCCACCGGGGAGCTGTTTTTT
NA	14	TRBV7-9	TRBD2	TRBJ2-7	CASSYASGGDEQYF	TGTGCCAGCAGCTACGCGAGCGGGGGGGACGAGCAGTACTTC
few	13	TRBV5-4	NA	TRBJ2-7	CASSWGPEYEQYF	TGTGCCAGCAGCTGGGGACCGGAGTACGAGCAGTACTTC